This TCR beta chain came from a study of cytomegalovirus exposure and HLA in healthy donors. Study-level findings and limits: The study recorded over 150 TCR beta chains that were cytomegalovirus-associated.

Repertoires were generated with immunoSEQ multiplex PCR, while TCRdb's copy carries only in-frame clones and drops some. The table lists 100,000 to 130,000 clones, 70% to 90% of them singletons, with more than 2.5% in the top ten. On this clone: Its antigen is unknown.

The donors were in the approximately 120-subject validation cohort; that cohort was separate from the roughly 700-subject first cohort. Germline V CDR1 and CDR2: SNHLY, FYNNEI. Trimming removed 5 bases from V and 1 base from J, with 11 bases in between. There are 14 residues in the CDR3. This rearrangement joins TRBV2 to TRBJ1-1; no reliable D call. Material: PBMCs. This TCR was recovered from a woman aged 18-35 years in good health and CMV-seronegative. CDR3 DNA sequence: TGTGCCAGCAGTCTCTTACTTGGGAACACTGAAGCTTTCTTT. Protein sequence: CASSLLLGNTEAFF.